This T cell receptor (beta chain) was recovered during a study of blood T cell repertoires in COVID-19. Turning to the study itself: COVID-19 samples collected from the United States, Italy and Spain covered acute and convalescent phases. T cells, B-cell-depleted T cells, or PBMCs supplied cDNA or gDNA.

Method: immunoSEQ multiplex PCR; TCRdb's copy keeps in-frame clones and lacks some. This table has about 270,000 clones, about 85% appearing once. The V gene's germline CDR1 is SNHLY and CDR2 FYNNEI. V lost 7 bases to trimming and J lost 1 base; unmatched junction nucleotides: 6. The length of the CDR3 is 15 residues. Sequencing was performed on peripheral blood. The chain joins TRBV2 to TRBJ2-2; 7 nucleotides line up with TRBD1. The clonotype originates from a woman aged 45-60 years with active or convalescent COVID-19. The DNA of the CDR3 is TGTGCCAGCACTCGGGACAGCCTGAACACCGGGGAGCTGTTTTTT. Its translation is CASTRDSLNTGELFF.